The following is a TCR beta chain sequence with its context. The antigen is undetermined. Other DNA sequences in the same sample also yield this CDR3. This entry belongs to a study of T cell responses to AZD1222 COVID-19 vaccine. General study findings and limits: Sampling captured repertoires only after the peak T cell response. Epitopes outside B.1.351 and B.1.1.7 mutated regions reportedly drew nearly half of spike TCRs. Possibly, clonal diversity was underestimated; donors were largely white British and included more females. Dominant CD4 TCR responses targeted spike regions 160-218 and 743-854.

This CDR3 spans 13 amino acids. V was cut by 0 bases and J by 3 bases, with 3 bases left in between. Germline V gene data show CDR1 as SGHRS and CDR2 as YFSETQ. Produced via immunoSEQ multiplex PCR; TCRdb's table is partial and in-frame only. The table records 150,000 to 200,000 clones, under 95% of them present only once. The sequence was collected from an adult who received the AZD1222 COVID-19 vaccine. The gene calls are TRBV5-1 and TRBJ1-4; no reliable D call. Sequenced material: peripheral blood, taken 28 days after the second AZD1222 dose. CDR3 DNA: TGCGCCAGCAGCTTGGGATCTAATGAAAAACTGTTTTTT. Encoded protein: CASSLGSNEKLFF. The full variable domain, rest sourced from reference TRBV5-1 and TRBJ1-4, is KAGVTQTPRYLIKTRGQQVTLSCSPISGHRSVSWYQQTPGQGLQFLFEYFSETQRNKGNFPGRFSGRQFSNSRSEMNVSTLELGDSALYLCASSLGSNEKLFFGSGTQLSVL.